What follows is one T cell receptor delta chain and its context. Germline-derived CDR1 and CDR2 are TVYSNPD and GDNSRS (reference sequence). CDR3 size: 15 residues. These data originate in a study of gamma-delta T cells after stem cell transplantation. TCRdb re-identified clones in the RT-PCR reads via CATT. The sample consists of fewer than 950 delta-chain clones, under 20% of them appearing once. The sequenced material came from gamma-delta T cells. The chain carries TRDV3 and TRDJ1, with 11 bases fitting TRDD3. The receptor was isolated from a human donor. It is not recorded whose cells these are; they may come from a transplant donor. The CDR3 spells CACGGYDSYTDKLIF. In nucleotides, the CDR3 is TGTGCTTGTGGGGGATACGATTCGTACACCGATAAACTCATCTTT.